The text below deals with one T cell receptor (beta chain). Its antigen remains unidentified. The data were obtained in a study of shared clonotypes between healthy human individuals. Study context: Donors, aged 18 to 49, were a couple of women and three men. Per donor, CD8 memory used one plate, CD8 naive used two, CD4 memory used three and CD4 naive used three. Points from the study as a whole: Naive CD4 clonotypes overlapped across several donors at around 5%.

The naive CD8 fraction comprised CD45RO-negative cells positively selected for CCR7 and excluded terminally differentiated effector memory CD45RA+ cells. In the study's own analysis: Junction-only immunoSEQ sequences carried no quality scores, so filtering differed. Some clones are missing from TCRdb's copy, which holds only in-frame ones; the method was immunoSEQ multiplex PCR. D and trimming were read from the DNA, whereas the V and J calls and clone size are those reported in that table. The sample records some 2 million clones, over 85% being singletons. The origin of this receptor is a man in his late teens or twenties in good health. Sequencing was performed on naive CD8+ T cells sorted from blood.

The CDR3 spells CASSFDRGTDTQYF. CDR3 in DNA: TGTGCCAGCAGTTTCGATAGGGGCACAGATACGCAGTATTTT. The J gene is TRBJ2-3, the V gene TRBV27, with D unclear. V was clipped by 3 bases and J by 1 base, with 8 bases between them. There are 14 residues in the CDR3. From germline, CDR1 is MNHEY and CDR2 SMNVEV (reference sequence).